The 23 T cell receptor beta chains below were found in one sample sequenced in a study of graft-versus-host responses after intestinal transplantation. From the graft tissue, intraepithelial and lamina propria lymphocytes were released through processing. Some clones are missing from TCRdb's copy, which holds only in-frame ones; the method was immunoSEQ multiplex PCR. Of around 21,000 clones in the sample, roughly three quarters were seen once. Sequenced material: ileum tissue, taken about 20 days after intestinal transplant. All receptors come from a human patient who received an intestinal transplant, so some T cells may come from the graft donor.

The V call is TRBV10-3, the J call TRBJ2-2; tentatively, D is TRBD1 (5 bases). CDR1 and CDR2 (germline): ENHRY, SYGVKD. Trimming took off 3 bases at V and 4 bases at J, with 12 bases between the two ends. The CDR3 length is 15 residues. The chain's CDR3 is CAISEFQGTTGELFF. In nucleotides, the CDR3 is TGTGCCATCAGTGAATTCCAGGGAACCACCGGGGAGCTGTTTTTT.

The CDR3: CASSESPKQGNQPQHF. The CDR3 DNA reads as TGTGCCAGCAGTGAATCTCCCAAACAGGGCAATCAGCCCCAGCATTTT. The J gene is TRBJ1-5, the V gene TRBV6-1, with D possibly TRBD1 on 5 matching bases. The CDR3 length is 16 residues. The germline gives CDR1 MNHNS, CDR2 SASEGT. V was clipped by 2 bases and J by 2 bases, with 13 bases between them.

The chain uses TRBV7-9 and TRBJ2-1; TRBD2 matches 9 bases. CDR1 and CDR2 from the germline V gene are SEHNR and FQNEAQ (reference sequence). This CDR3 has 15 residues. Trimming removed 3 bases from V and 5 bases from J; junction bases left unmatched: 5. The CDR3 region has the DNA TGTGCCAGCAGCTTCAGACTAGCGGATAACAATGAGCAGTTCTTC. The encoded protein is CASSFRLADNNEQFF.

CDR3 sequence: CASSGTGAYYGYTF. DNA of the CDR3: TGTGCCAGCAGTGGGACAGGGGCCTACTATGGCTACACCTTC. V and J are TRBV2 and TRBJ1-2; 9 nucleotides line up with TRBD1. V was clipped by 4 bases and J by 3 bases; unmatched bases: 3. CDR1 and CDR2 (germline): SNHLY, FYNNEI. The CDR3 is made up of 14 amino acids.

In its sample, this clone ranks as medium-sized. The CDR3 spells CASSGWVPGSGQPQHF. The CDR3 DNA follows: TGTGCCAGCAGTGGGTGGGTCCCAGGGTCGGGTCAGCCCCAGCATTTT. The rearrangement joins TRBV2 to TRBJ1-5; perhaps TRBD1 as D (5 bases). The CDR3 loop spans 16 amino acids. Germline CDR1 is SNHLY and CDR2 is FYNNEI. V was pared by 4 bases and J by 6 bases, with 19 bases between.

The rearrangement links TRBV19 to TRBJ1-2, with D possibly matching TRBD1 (5 bases). Germline-derived CDR1 and CDR2 are LNHDA and SQIVND (reference sequence). V shed 3 bases and J shed 3 bases, with 8 bases lying between them. The CDR3 totals 13 residues. Written as DNA, the CDR3 is TGTGCCAGTAGTATGGGACTCCACTATGGCTACACCTTC. Protein product: CASSMGLHYGYTF. The full variable domain, in which reference TRBV19 and TRBJ1-2 provide the parts outside the CDR3, is DGGITQSPKYLFRKEGQNVTLSCEQNLNHDAMYWYRQDPGQGLRLIYYSQIVNDFQKGDIAEGYSVSREKKESFPLTVTSAQKNPTAFYLCASSMGLHYGYTFGSGTRLTVV.

V is TRBV5-1 and J is TRBJ2-3, with D possibly TRBD2 on 6 matching bases. This CDR3 spans 15 amino acids. Per germline, CDR1 SGHRS and CDR2 YFSETQ. V lost 4 bases to trimming and J lost 0 bases, with 12 bases between them. The CDR3 sequence is CASSPNGGSTDTQYF. The CDR3 DNA reads as TGCGCCAGCAGCCCAAACGGGGGAAGCACAGATACGCAGTATTTT.

This clone showed up just a few times. Other DNA sequences of this sample code for an identical CDR3. The chain recombines TRBV15 with TRBJ1-1, with unresolved D. CDR1 is LNHNV, CDR2 YYDKDF, per germline (reference sequence). V dropped 2 bases and J dropped 2 bases, with 6 bases sitting between them. This CDR3 has 13 amino acids. CDR3: CATSRRGNTEAFF. The CDR3 DNA reads as TGTGCCACCAGCAGAAGAGGAAACACTGAAGCTTTCTTT.

The genes are TRBV15 and TRBJ2-7; 8 bases fit TRBD2. Trimming removed 3 bases from V and 4 bases from J; junction bases left unmatched: 14. This CDR3 contains 17 residues. Germline CDR1 LNHNV, CDR2 YYDKDF (reference sequence). The CDR3 bases are TGTGCCACCAGCAGCGAAAAGACGGGAGGGAGGAGTTACGAGCAGTACTTC. This translates into CATSSEKTGGRSYEQYF.

Note on this clone: This specimen includes other DNA sequences encoding the same CDR3. This chain uses TRBV27 with TRBJ1-2, with D maybe TRBD1 (5 bases). Germline lookup yields CDR1 MNHEY and CDR2 SMNVEV (reference sequence). The CDR3 covers 13 residues. Between the trimmed V and J ends, which lost 2 bases and 1 base, there was a span of 5 bases. CDR3 amino acids: CASSLQGNYGYTF. CDR3 DNA: TGTGCCAGCAGTTTACAGGGTAACTATGGCTACACCTTC.

The chain carries TRBV4-2 and TRBJ2-3, with 7 positions matching TRBD2. Trimming at V came to 4 bases and at J to 4 bases, leaving 8 bases not matched to a gene. Looked up from germline, CDR1 is LGHNA and CDR2 is YNFKEQ. The length of the CDR3 is 15 residues. CDR3 sequence: CASSPTLAASDTQYF. CDR3 DNA sequence: TGTGCCAGCAGCCCTACTCTAGCGGCTTCAGATACGCAGTATTTT.

V is TRBV7-9 and J is TRBJ1-4, with D possibly TRBD1 on 5 matching bases. The CDR3 is made up of 15 amino acids. Germline CDR1 and CDR2: SEHNR and FQNEAQ (reference sequence). Deletions cut 4 bases from V and 12 bases from J, with 21 bases between. The CDR3 DNA reads TGTGCCAGCAGCTCGACCCGCCAGGGAATTGGGGAACTGTTTTTT. Amino acid sequence: CASSSTRQGIGELFF.

This clone has only a few counts. The chain has TRBV27 and TRBJ1-5; D unresolved. The CDR3 runs 13 residues. Trimming stripped 4 bases from V and 3 bases from J, with 7 bases between. CDR1 MNHEY and CDR2 SMNVEV come from the germline V gene (reference sequence). The CDR3 loop is CASSSSSNQPQHF. CDR3 bases: TGTGCCAGCAGTTCTTCCTCCAATCAGCCCCAGCATTTT.

This clone has a handful of counts. The V and J genes are TRBV29-1 and TRBJ2-1; possible D gene TRBD1, 6 bases. Germline values: CDR1 SQVTM, CDR2 ANQGSEA. This CDR3 spans 11 amino acids. Trimming pared 7 bases from V and 4 bases from J, leaving 8 bases between. The CDR3: CSGGQYNEQFF. The CDR3 region has the DNA TGCAGCGGGGGACAATACAATGAGCAGTTCTTC.

V and J are TRBV7-2 and TRBJ1-2; D not resolved. This CDR3 has 11 residues. The V gene's germline CDR1 is SGHTA and CDR2 FQGNSA. V was clipped by 1 base and J by 10 bases, with 7 bases between them. This CDR3 reads CASSLGGLYTF. CDR3 nucleotide sequence: TGTGCCAGCAGCTTAGGCGGGCTCTACACCTTC.

The table lists this clone with a count of one. The chain has TRBV18 and TRBJ1-2, with TRBD1 matching 9 bases. V gave up 1 base and J gave up 9 bases; unmatched junction bases: 15. Germline loops: CDR1 KGHSH, CDR2 LQKENI. This CDR3 spans 17 amino acids. The CDR3 DNA sequence: TGTGCCAGCTCACCACGGGACAGGGCGGCTTTTGGCGGACGCTACACCTTC. It codes for CASSPRDRAAFGGRYTF.

This clone is medium-sized (0.01 to 0.1%) within its sample. V gene TRBV4-1 combines with J gene TRBJ2-5, with a weak D call TRBD1 (5 bases). Trimming shortened V by 6 bases and J by 0 bases, and 14 bases separated the two germline ends. The CDR3 length is 15 residues. Germline assignment: CDR1 MGHRA and CDR2 YSYEKL. In DNA, the CDR3 is TGCGCCAGCAGACCTCACCAGGGTGACCAAGAGACCCAGTACTTC. This sequence encodes CASRPHQGDQETQYF.

The chain carries TRBV28 and TRBJ2-1, with a tentative D call TRBD2 (6 bases). Trimming shortened V by 5 bases and J by 10 bases, and 21 bases separated the two germline ends. The CDR3 is 15 residues long. CDR1 is MDHEN, CDR2 SYDVKM, per germline. The CDR3 coding sequence is TGTGCCAGCAGTCTCACTAGCCCCCTCTGGGAAGAGCAGTTCTTC. Amino acid sequence: CASSLTSPLWEEQFF.

The chain has TRBV5-1 and TRBJ1-2; 7 bases align to TRBD1. Germline V gives CDR1 SGHRS, CDR2 YFSETQ. J lost 4 bases, V lost 2 bases, and 11 bases had no gene match. CDR3 length: 16 residues. The CDR3 sequence: CASSFHRDSISYGYTF. The DNA of the CDR3 is TGCGCCAGCAGCTTCCACCGGGACAGCATTAGCTATGGCTACACCTTC.

This chain uses TRBV7-2 with TRBJ2-1; D remains unclear. V lost 2 bases, J lost 4 bases, and 6 bases lay in between. This CDR3 region has 13 residues. CDR1 is SGHTA, CDR2 FQGNSA, per germline. The CDR3 region has the DNA TGTGCCAGCAGCTTATTATTGTACAATGAGCAGTTCTTC. Translation: CASSLLLYNEQFF.

The chain has TRBV5-4 and TRBJ1-2; D is unclear. V lost 0 bases and J lost 1, with 10 bases in between. The CDR3 length is 15 residues. CDR1 SGHNT and CDR2 YYREEE come from the germline V gene (reference sequence). The CDR3 is CASSLGSRYNYGYTF. The CDR3 DNA is TGTGCCAGCAGCTTGGGAAGCCGGTATAACTATGGCTACACCTTC.

Of note for this clone: Germline and junction disagree at one end, which may indicate a read error. V gene TRBV5-1 combines with J gene TRBJ2-2; D is possibly TRBD2 (5 bases). Germline V lookup: CDR1 SGHRS, CDR2 YFSETQ. The CDR3 has 16 amino acids. The DNA for the CDR3 is TGCGCCAGCAGCTTGGGGTGCGACCTGGAACACCGGGGAGCTGTTTTT. This codes for CASSLGCDLEHRGAVF.

This rearrangement joins TRBV7-6 to TRBJ1-2; tentatively, D is TRBD1 (5 bases). The CDR3 totals 13 residues. Between the trimmed V and J ends, which lost 4 bases and 7 bases, there was a span of 13 bases. Germline V gene lookup returns CDR1 SGHVS and CDR2 FNYEAQ. CDR3 amino acids: CASSSGLWSGYTF. The CDR3 DNA is TGTGCCAGCAGCTCGGGACTTTGGAGTGGCTACACCTTC. Based on the CDR3 plus reference TRBV7-6 and TRBJ1-2, the full variable domain is GAGVSQSPRYKVTKRGQDVALRCDPISGHVSLYWYRQALGQGPEFLTYFNYEAQQDKSGLPNDRFSAERPEGSISTLTIQRTEQRDSAMYRCASSSGLWSGYTFGSGTRLTVV.